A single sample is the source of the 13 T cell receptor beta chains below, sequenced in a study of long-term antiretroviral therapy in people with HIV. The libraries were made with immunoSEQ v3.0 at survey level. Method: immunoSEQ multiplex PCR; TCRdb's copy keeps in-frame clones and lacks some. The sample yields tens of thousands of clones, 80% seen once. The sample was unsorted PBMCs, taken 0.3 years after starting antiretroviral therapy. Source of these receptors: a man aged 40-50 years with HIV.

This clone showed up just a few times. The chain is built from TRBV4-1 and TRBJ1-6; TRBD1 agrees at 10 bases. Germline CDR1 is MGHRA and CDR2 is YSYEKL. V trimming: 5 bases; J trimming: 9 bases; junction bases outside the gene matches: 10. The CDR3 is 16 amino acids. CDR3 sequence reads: CASSLGQGRRSSPLHF. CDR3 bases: TGCGCCAGCAGCTTGGGACAGGGGAGGCGTAGTTCACCCCTCCACTTT.

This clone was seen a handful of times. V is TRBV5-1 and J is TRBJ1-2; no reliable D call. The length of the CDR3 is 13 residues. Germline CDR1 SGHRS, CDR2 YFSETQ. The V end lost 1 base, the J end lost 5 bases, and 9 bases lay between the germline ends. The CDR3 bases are TGCGCCAGCAGCTTGTCCCCCGTATATGGCTACACCTTC. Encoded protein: CASSLSPVYGYTF.

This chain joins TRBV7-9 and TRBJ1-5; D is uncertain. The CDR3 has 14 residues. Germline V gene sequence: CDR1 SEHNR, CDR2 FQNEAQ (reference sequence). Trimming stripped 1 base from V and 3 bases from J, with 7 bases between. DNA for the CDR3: TGTGCCAGCAGCTTAGGGGGAATCAATCAGCCCCAGCATTTT. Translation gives CASSLGGINQPQHF.

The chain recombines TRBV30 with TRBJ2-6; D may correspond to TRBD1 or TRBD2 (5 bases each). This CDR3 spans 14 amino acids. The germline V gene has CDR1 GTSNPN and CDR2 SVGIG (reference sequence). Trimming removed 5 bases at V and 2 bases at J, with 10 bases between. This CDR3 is CAWSRDAGANVLTF. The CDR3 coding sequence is TGTGCCTGGTCCAGGGACGCTGGGGCCAACGTCCTGACTTTC.

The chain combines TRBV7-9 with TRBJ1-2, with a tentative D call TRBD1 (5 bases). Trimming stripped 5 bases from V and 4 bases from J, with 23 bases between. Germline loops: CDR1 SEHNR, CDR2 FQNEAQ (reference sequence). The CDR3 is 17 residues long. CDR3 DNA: TGTGCCAGCAGCATAACAGGCACGGGACGCCCGCCCTATGGCTACACCTTC. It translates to CASSITGTGRPPYGYTF.

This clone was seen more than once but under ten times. Written as DNA, the CDR3 is TGCGCCAGCAGCCTAACCGGGACAGCAATCGGCTACGAGCAGTACTTC. Its translation is CASSLTGTAIGYEQYF. V gene TRBV4-1 combines with J gene TRBJ2-7; 7 positions agree with TRBD1. Germline V CDR1 and CDR2: MGHRA, YSYEKL. Trimming at V came to 4 bases and at J to 3 bases, leaving 12 bases not matched to a gene. The CDR3 loop spans 16 amino acids.

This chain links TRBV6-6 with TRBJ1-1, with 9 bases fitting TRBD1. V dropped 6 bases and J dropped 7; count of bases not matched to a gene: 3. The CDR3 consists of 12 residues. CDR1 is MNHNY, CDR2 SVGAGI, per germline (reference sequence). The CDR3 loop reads CASSRTGDEAFF. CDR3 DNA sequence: TGTGCCAGCAGCCGGACAGGGGATGAAGCTTTCTTT.

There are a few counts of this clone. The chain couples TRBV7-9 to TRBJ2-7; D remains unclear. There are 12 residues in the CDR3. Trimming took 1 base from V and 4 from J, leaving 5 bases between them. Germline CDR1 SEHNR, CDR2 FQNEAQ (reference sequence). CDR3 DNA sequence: TGTGCCAGCAGCTTAGTAGTATACGAGCAGTACTTC. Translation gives CASSLVVYEQYF.

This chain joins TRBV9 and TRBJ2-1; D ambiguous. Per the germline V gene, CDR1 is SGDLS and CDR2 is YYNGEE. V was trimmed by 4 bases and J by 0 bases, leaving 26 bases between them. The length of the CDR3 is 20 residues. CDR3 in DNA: TGTGCCAGCAGCCACCCCACGAGTCCCCTTGGGGTTAGCTCCTACAATGAGCAGTTCTTC. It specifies CASSHPTSPLGVSSYNEQFF. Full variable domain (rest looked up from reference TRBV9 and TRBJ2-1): DSGVTQTPKHLITATGQRVTLRCSPRSGDLSVYWYQQSLDQGLQFLIQYYNGEERAKGNILERFSAQQFPDLHSELNLSSLELGDSALYFCASSHPTSPLGVSSYNEQFFGPGTRLTVL.

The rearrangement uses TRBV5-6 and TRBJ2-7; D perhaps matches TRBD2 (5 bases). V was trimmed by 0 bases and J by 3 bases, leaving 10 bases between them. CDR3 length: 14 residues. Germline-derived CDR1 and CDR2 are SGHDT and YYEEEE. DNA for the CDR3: TGTGCCAGCAGCTTGGGGACTGGAGTCTACGAGCAGTACTTC. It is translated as CASSLGTGVYEQYF.

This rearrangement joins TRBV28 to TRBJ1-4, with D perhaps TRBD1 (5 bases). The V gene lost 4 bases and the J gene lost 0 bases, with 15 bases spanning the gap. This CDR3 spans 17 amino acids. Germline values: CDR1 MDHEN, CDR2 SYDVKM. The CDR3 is CASSSWGEGATNEKLFF. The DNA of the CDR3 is TGTGCCAGCAGTTCCTGGGGGGAAGGTGCAACTAATGAAAAACTGTTTTTT.

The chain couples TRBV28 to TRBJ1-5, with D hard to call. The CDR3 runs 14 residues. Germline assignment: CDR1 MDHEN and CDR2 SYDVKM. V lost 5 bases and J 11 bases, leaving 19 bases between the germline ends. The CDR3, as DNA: TGTGCCAGCAGTCCCCGGGCGAGGCATGAGGCCCAGCATTTT. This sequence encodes CASSPRARHEAQHF.

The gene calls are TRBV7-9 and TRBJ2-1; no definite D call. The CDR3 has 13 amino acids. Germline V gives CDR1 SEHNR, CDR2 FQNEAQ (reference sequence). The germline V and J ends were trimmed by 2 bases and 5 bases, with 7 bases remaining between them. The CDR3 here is CASSLPLNNEQFF. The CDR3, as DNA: TGTGCCAGCAGCTTACCACTCAACAATGAGCAGTTCTTC.